Described below is a single T cell receptor (beta chain) sequence and its context. Antigen specificity is unknown. The CDR3 sequence is 13 residues long. Germline lookup yields CDR1 SGHRS and CDR2 YFSETQ. The ends were cut back, 4 bases at V and 0 bases at J, with 6 bases in the middle. The data belong to a study of CD4 T cells in relation to SARS-CoV-2 and coronaviruses. Across the study: PBMCs were cultured with antigen for roughly 10 days before TCR beta sequencing. Convalescent donors were aged roughly 21 to 80, with median around 37 years.

80,000 to 100,000 naive or memory CD4+ cells were cultured with CEF peptides for about 10 days. Study-level points and caveats: Compared with monoreactive clones, crossreactive clones showed significantly weaker SARS-CoV-2 expansion.

The data were produced by immunoSEQ multiplex PCR, yet TCRdb's version contains in-frame clones alone and is incomplete. The sample consists of 35,000 to 40,000 clones, 82% of them appearing once. The sample comprised naive CD4+ T cells from PBMCs, cultured in vitro. As to subset: naive CD4+ T cells isolated by negative enrichment. This sequence was found in an adult with COVID-19. J is TRBJ2-3 and V is TRBV5-1; D could derive from TRBD1 or TRBD2 (5 bases each). Written as DNA, the CDR3 is TGCGCCAGCAGCCGGGACAGCACAGATACGCAGTATTTT. Translating it yields CASSRDSTDTQYF.